This T cell receptor (beta chain) derives from a study of T cell changes during pregnancy in multiple sclerosis. Trimming took 4 bases from V and 0 from J, leaving 10 bases between them. There are 14 residues in the CDR3. Germline CDR1 SGDLS, CDR2 YYNGEE. Generated by immunoSEQ multiplex PCR, the TCRdb table keeps only in-frame clones and is missing some. This sample carries approximately 12,000 clones, roughly 86% of them seen once, and the ten largest clones take about 15%. The chain joins TRBV9 to TRBJ1-1; D is possibly TRBD1 (6 bases). The source was CD8+ T cells from peripheral blood mononuclear cells, collected in the second trimester of pregnancy. The clonotype originates from a female donor in good health, enrolled as a control in a pregnancy study. The CDR3 bases are TGTGCCAGCAGCCTGGGGGCGATGAACACTGAAGCTTTCTTT. As protein: CASSLGAMNTEAFF.